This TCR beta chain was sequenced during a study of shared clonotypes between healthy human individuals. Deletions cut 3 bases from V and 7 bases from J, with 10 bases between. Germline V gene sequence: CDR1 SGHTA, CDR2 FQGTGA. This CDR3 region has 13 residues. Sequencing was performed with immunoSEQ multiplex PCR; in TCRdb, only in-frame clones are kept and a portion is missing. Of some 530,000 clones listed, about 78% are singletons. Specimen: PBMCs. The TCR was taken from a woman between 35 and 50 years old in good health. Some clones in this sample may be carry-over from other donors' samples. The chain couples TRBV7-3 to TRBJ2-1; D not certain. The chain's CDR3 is CASSLEFSNEQFF. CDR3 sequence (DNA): TGTGCCAGCAGCTTGGAGTTTTCGAATGAGCAGTTCTTC.